The entry below gives a single TCR beta chain sequence along with its context. Its target antigen remains unknown. Nothing much larger sits one base from this clone, and base qualities are not available. These data belong to a study of blood T cells in healthy people across ages (dated by TCRdb to the mid-2010s). Background for the entire study: Template switching captured roughly one uniquely barcoded TCR beta cDNA molecule per two T cells in model experiments. Age-related changes in TCR beta repertoire diversity were measured in the study by deep sequencing normalized with unique cDNA molecular identifiers. Four age groups were formed from the donors: young (average approximately 16 years), middle-aged (roughly 38), aged (approximately 60) and long-lived (roughly 81). Donors of different ages were randomly distributed across sequencing lanes to avoid experimental bias. Using the same blood draw, the study looked at two additional independent replicas of 1 million unique cDNA reads for two donors, one aged 18 to 29 and the other aged 80 or older. What the study reported, not specific to this receptor: Observed TCR beta diversity per million T cells fell roughly linearly with age, and a significant reduction was already apparent by age around 44. Observed TCR beta diversity correlated strongly with the percentage of naive T cells measured by flow cytometry. Estimates of total diversity based on one million sequenced T cells were regarded as lower bounds and as underestimates. Donor CMV infection status was unknown, potentially confounding age-related changes in expanded clonotypes. Because profiling used bulk unsorted PBMCs, naive and antigen-experienced compartments could not be compared conclusively. Compared with the aged group, the long-lived group had more naive CD4+ T cells, fewer expanded clones and increased TCR diversity, suggesting age selection.

Libraries were constructed by 5' RACE. The instrument was an Illumina HiSeq 2500. A second roughly 6 to 11 cycle PCR used a sample-barcoded 5' primer and a J-beta primer mix. A template-switch 5' adaptor carrying 12 random nucleotides introduced a unique molecular identifier onto each TCR beta cDNA molecule. Each sample yielded at least 2.5 million CDR3-containing paired-end reads. The Mint cDNA synthesis kit, primed by a TRBC-specific oligonucleotide, was used to synthesize first-strand cDNA from all RNA. Following uracil-DNA glycosylase treatment, all cDNA underwent a first 18-cycle PCR with the universal primers M1SS and BC2_uni_R. As for how the authors treated the data: For normalization, 1 million high-quality reads were randomly selected from each sample, with every read carrying a distinct molecular identifier. Reads with shared molecular identifiers were discarded instead of being binned into consensus sequences. CDR3 identification, clonotype clustering and error correction used MiTCR with a Q25 quality threshold and the strictest error-elimination algorithm. A nonparametric unseen species model with Euler transformation was used to estimate a lower bound on total TCR beta diversity. Using fastp at Q25 and MiXCR, TCRdb reprocessed the public reads and kept productive beta chains. Entries that share a CDR3 protein sequence are merged under the most common genes and DNA. These V and J calls originate from TCRdb's pipeline instead of the authors' own analysis. The table for this sample lists about 640,000 distinct CDR3 sequences; 58% of them were counted only once. 30% to 40% of the sample is taken by the ten largest.

Deletion took 2 bases off V and 3 bases off J, with a span of 14 bases between the germline ends. The CDR1 and CDR2 encoded by the germline V gene are SQVTM and ANQGSEA. The cysteine opens and the phenylalanine closes a CDR3 of 14 amino acids. The CDR3 DNA has 42 bases and is translated from base 1. The donors were roughly 38 Caucasian individuals from Russia, aged about 6 to 95 years, who were systemically healthy. Ten milliliters of peripheral blood were collected from each donor into EDTA-treated Vacutainer tubes. Ficoll-Paque density-gradient centrifugation was used to isolate PBMCs, with at least 7 million per sample. Total RNA, at least 5 micrograms per sample, was extracted from PBMCs with Trizol reagent. Naive CD45RAhigh/CD27high T cell percentages were measured by flow cytometry on a PBMC aliquot from every donor.

Rearrangement joined TRBV29-1 to TRBJ2-7; D gene: possibly TRBD1, on 6 matching bases. The sequence derives from a man between 60 and 75 years old in good health. Sequencing used blood. CDR3 region: CSVEIGTGHYEQYF. The DNA sequence is given as TGCAGCGTTGAAATCGGTACAGGGCACTACGAGCAGTACTTC.